The clone carrying this T cell receptor beta chain appeared a few times. The same CDR3 arises from other DNA sequences in this sample as well. The data were obtained in a study of cytomegalovirus exposure and HLA in healthy donors. Study information: In an early release, HLA-typed donors contributed about 79 million unique TCR sequences.

Germline V gene lookup returns CDR1 SQVTM and CDR2 ANQGSEA. The trim removed 4 bases at V and 10 bases at J, leaving 8 bases unmatched. CDR3 length equals 14 residues. Primers: 60 Vbeta forward and 13 Jbeta reverse. TCRdb keeps only in-frame clones here, not all; method: immunoSEQ multiplex PCR. The data hold over 150,000 clones, with more than 60% observed a single time. The sequence was collected from a woman between 40 and 55 years old in good health and CMV-seronegative. The chain joins TRBV29-1 to TRBJ1-6; 9 bases are a match to TRBD1. The sequencing sample was made of PBMCs. The CDR3: CSVGTGDGGSPLHF. CDR3 sequence (DNA): TGCAGCGTTGGGACAGGGGACGGAGGATCACCCCTCCACTTT. The whole variable domain, filled in from reference TRBV29-1 and TRBJ1-6, reads SAVISQKPSRDICQRGTSLTIQCQVDSQVTMMFWYRQQPGQSLTLIATANQGSEATYESGFVIDKFPISRPNLTFSTLTVSNMSPEDSSIYLCSVGTGDGGSPLHFGNGTRLTVT.